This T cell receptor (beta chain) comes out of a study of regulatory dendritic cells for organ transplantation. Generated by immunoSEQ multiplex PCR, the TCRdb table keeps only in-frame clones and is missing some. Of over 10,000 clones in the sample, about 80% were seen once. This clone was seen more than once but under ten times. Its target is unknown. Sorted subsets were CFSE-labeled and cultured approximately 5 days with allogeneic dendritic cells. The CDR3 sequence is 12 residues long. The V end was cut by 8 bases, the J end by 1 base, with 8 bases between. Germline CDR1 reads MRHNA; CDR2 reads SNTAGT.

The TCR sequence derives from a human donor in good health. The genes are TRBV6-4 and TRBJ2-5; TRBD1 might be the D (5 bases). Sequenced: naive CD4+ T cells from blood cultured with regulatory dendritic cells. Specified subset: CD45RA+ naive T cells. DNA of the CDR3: TGTGCCAGCCTGACAGCCCAAGAGACCCAGTACTTC. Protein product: CASLTAQETQYF.